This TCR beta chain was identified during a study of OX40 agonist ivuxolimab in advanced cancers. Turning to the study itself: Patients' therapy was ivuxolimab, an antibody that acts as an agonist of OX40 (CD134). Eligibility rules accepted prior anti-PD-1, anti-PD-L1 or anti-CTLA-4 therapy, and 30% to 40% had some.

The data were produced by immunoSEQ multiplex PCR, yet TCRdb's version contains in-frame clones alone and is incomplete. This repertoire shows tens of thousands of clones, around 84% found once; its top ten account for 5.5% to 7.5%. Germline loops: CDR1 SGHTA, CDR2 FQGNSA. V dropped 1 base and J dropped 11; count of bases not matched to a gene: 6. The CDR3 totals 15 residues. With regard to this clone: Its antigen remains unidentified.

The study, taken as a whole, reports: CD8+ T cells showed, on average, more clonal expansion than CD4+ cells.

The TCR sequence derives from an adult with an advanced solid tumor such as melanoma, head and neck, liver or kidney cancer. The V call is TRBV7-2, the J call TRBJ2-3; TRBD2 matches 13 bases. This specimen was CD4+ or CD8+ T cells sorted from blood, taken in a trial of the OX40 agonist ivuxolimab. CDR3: CASSLGGTSGVRQYF. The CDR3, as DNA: TGTGCCAGCAGCTTAGGGGGGACTAGCGGGGTTAGGCAGTATTTT.